This TCR beta chain comes out of a study of blood T cell repertoires in COVID-19. Overall study: T cells, B-cell-depleted T cells, or PBMCs provided the cDNA or gDNA that served as material.

This CDR3 region has 14 residues. Trimming took 3 bases from V and 3 from J, leaving 12 bases between them. Germline CDR1 is SGHDT and CDR2 is YYEEEE. In the original analysis: Amplifying reference gene primers gave estimates of nucleated cell counts. Assay: immunoSEQ multiplex PCR; the TCRdb copy retains only in-frame clones and omits some. For V, J and clone size, that table is used; D and trimming come from the DNA. The table lists some 150,000 clones, 75% to 90% of them singletons. Sequencing was done on a sample of peripheral blood. The sequence was collected from a woman aged 40 to 50 with acute or convalescent COVID-19. This chain joins TRBV5-6 and TRBJ1-1; D not resolved. The DNA of the CDR3 is TGTGCCAGCAGCTCCCGCCTGGTAGACACTGAAGCTTTCTTT. Protein sequence: CASSSRLVDTEAFF. Full variable domain (missing parts from reference TRBV5-6 and TRBJ1-1): DAGVTQSPTHLIKTRGQQVTLRCSPKSGHDTVSWYQQALGQGPQFIFQYYEEEERQRGNFPDRFSGHQFPNYSSELNVNALLLGDSALYLCASSSRLVDTEAFFGQGTRLTVV.